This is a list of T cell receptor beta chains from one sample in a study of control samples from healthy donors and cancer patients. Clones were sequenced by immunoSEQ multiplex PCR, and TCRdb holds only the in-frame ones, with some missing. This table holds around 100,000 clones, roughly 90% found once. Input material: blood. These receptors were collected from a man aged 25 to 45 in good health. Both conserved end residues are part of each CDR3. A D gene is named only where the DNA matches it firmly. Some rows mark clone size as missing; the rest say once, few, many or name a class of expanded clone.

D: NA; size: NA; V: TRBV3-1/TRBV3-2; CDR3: CASSLGETQYF
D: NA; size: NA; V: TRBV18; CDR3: CASSPLQTNEQFF
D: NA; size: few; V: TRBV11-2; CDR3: CASSLDRNTQYF
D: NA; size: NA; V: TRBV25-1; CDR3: CASSNGLNTEAFF
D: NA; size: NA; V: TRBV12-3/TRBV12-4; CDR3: CASSLNPPLGYTF
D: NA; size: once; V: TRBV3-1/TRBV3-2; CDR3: CASSQKGLGYTF
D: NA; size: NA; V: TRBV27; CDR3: CASSLGGAVGEETQYF
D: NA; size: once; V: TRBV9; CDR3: CASSPRGRGRDTEAFF
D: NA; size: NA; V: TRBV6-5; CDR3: CASSYSSPSGTEAFF
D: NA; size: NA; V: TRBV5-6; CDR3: CASSVFSGGETQYF
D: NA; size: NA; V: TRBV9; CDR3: CASKGAFEAFF
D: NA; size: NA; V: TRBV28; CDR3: CASSLRAGGVAPLHF